A selection of T cell receptor beta chains follows, all from one sample in a study of siplizumab effects on memory and regulatory T cells. Sequenced by immunoSEQ multiplex PCR; TCRdb stores in-frame clones only, minus some. This table has 90,000 to 130,000 clones, over 85% appearing once. The source material was CD4+ T cells sorted from blood. The receptor set was obtained from a human donor in good health. The CDR3 runs from the conserved cysteine through the conserved F or W. Fields, in order: V gene, clone size, CDR3 length, D gene, J gene, CDR3 DNA, CDR3 protein. D genes are given only for firm matches. Size tells how often a clone was seen (once, few, many) or the class of an expanded clone, and some rows leave it out.

v_call: TRBV2; clone_size: NA; cdr3_length: 16; d_call: NA; j_call: TRBJ2-1; cdr3_nt: TGTGCCAGTCACTATGGGGTCATTCCTGCCTACAATGAGCAGTTCTTC; cdr3_aa: CASHYGVIPAYNEQFF
v_call: TRBV11-2; clone_size: NA; cdr3_length: 14; d_call: NA; j_call: TRBJ1-1; cdr3_nt: TGTGCCAGCAGCCCGCTCCAGGCGAACACTGAAGCTTTCTTT; cdr3_aa: CASSPLQANTEAFF
v_call: TRBV18; clone_size: NA; cdr3_length: 12; d_call: NA; j_call: TRBJ2-2; cdr3_nt: TGTGCCAGCTCACGGGAAACCGGGGAGCTGTTTTTT; cdr3_aa: CASSRETGELFF
v_call: TRBV19; clone_size: once; cdr3_length: 13; d_call: TRBD1; j_call: TRBJ1-5; cdr3_nt: TGTGCCAGTAGCCAGGGGGCGGGTCAGCCCCAGCATTTT; cdr3_aa: CASSQGAGQPQHF
v_call: TRBV5-1; clone_size: NA; cdr3_length: 15; d_call: TRBD2; j_call: TRBJ2-5; cdr3_nt: TGCGCCAGCAGCTTGGGAGCGGGGTACCAAGAGACCCAGTACTTC; cdr3_aa: CASSLGAGYQETQYF
v_call: TRBV6-6; clone_size: NA; cdr3_length: 15; d_call: NA; j_call: TRBJ1-5; cdr3_nt: TGTGCCAGCAGTTACGGCAGGGCAGTGTATCAGCCCCAGCATTTT; cdr3_aa: CASSYGRAVYQPQHF
v_call: TRBV27; clone_size: NA; cdr3_length: 13; d_call: NA; j_call: TRBJ2-6; cdr3_nt: TGTGCCAGCAGCCTATCTGGGGCCAACGTCCTGACTTTC; cdr3_aa: CASSLSGANVLTF
v_call: TRBV18; clone_size: NA; cdr3_length: 13; d_call: NA; j_call: TRBJ1-1; cdr3_nt: TGTGCCAGCCAGAACAGCCGGAACACTGAAGCTTTCTTT; cdr3_aa: CASQNSRNTEAFF
v_call: TRBV19; clone_size: NA; cdr3_length: 12; d_call: NA; j_call: TRBJ1-1; cdr3_nt: TGTGCCACCGCAGACAGGAACACTGAAGCTTTCTTT; cdr3_aa: CATADRNTEAFF
v_call: TRBV5-4; clone_size: NA; cdr3_length: 13; d_call: NA; j_call: TRBJ2-1; cdr3_nt: TGTGCCAGCAGCTTGGAGGGCTGGGCTGAGCAGTTCTTC; cdr3_aa: CASSLEGWAEQFF
v_call: TRBV7-3; clone_size: NA; cdr3_length: 17; d_call: NA; j_call: TRBJ1-1; cdr3_nt: TGTGCCAGCAGCGCCATTACAAGGGATAGACCGAACACTGAAGCTTTCTTT; cdr3_aa: CASSAITRDRPNTEAFF
v_call: TRBV2; clone_size: NA; cdr3_length: 13; d_call: TRBD2; j_call: TRBJ2-7; cdr3_nt: TGTGCCAGCAACCTAGCGGGGGTTGGTGAGCAGTACTTC; cdr3_aa: CASNLAGVGEQYF
v_call: TRBV10-3; clone_size: NA; cdr3_length: 15; d_call: NA; j_call: TRBJ1-1; cdr3_nt: TGTGCCATCAACCCGGGGGGCCCCTCGAACACTGAAGCTTTCTTT; cdr3_aa: CAINPGGPSNTEAFF
v_call: TRBV6-4; clone_size: NA; cdr3_length: 14; d_call: NA; j_call: TRBJ1-4; cdr3_nt: TGTGCCAGCAGTGACACTTGGAAGGACGAAAAACTGTTTTTT; cdr3_aa: CASSDTWKDEKLFF
v_call: TRBV2; clone_size: once; cdr3_length: 15; d_call: NA; j_call: TRBJ1-2; cdr3_nt: TGTGCCAGCGGCCGGGGAGGGGAATCAAACTATGGCTACACCTTC; cdr3_aa: CASGRGGESNYGYTF
v_call: TRBV5-4; clone_size: NA; cdr3_length: 16; d_call: TRBD1; j_call: TRBJ2-1; cdr3_nt: TGTGCCAGCAGTCGGACAGGGGGCCTAGGGGACAATGAGCAGTTCTTC; cdr3_aa: CASSRTGGLGDNEQFF
v_call: TRBV2; clone_size: NA; cdr3_length: 14; d_call: TRBD2; j_call: TRBJ2-5; cdr3_nt: TGTGCCAGCAGTGAAGGACTAGCGGGAGAGACCCAGTACTTC; cdr3_aa: CASSEGLAGETQYF
v_call: TRBV4-2; clone_size: NA; cdr3_length: 17; d_call: TRBD2; j_call: TRBJ2-3; cdr3_nt: TGTGCCAGCAGCCAAGAAGCCAGCGGGGGGATCACAGATACGCAGTATTTT; cdr3_aa: CASSQEASGGITDTQYF
v_call: TRBV5-1; clone_size: NA; cdr3_length: 13; d_call: NA; j_call: TRBJ1-1; cdr3_nt: TGCGCCAGCAGGGCGGTGAGCACGGCTGAAGCTTTCTTT; cdr3_aa: CASRAVSTAEAFF
v_call: TRBV7-9; clone_size: NA; cdr3_length: 14; d_call: NA; j_call: TRBJ2-7; cdr3_nt: TGTGCCAGCAGCTTTGGGAGGGGGCCTTACGAGCAGTACTTC; cdr3_aa: CASSFGRGPYEQYF
v_call: TRBV5-1; clone_size: NA; cdr3_length: 15; d_call: NA; j_call: TRBJ2-2; cdr3_nt: TGCGCCAGCAGCTTGGTGTTTTGGGCCACCGGGGAGCTGTTTTTT; cdr3_aa: CASSLVFWATGELFF
v_call: TRBV6-4; clone_size: once; cdr3_length: 14; d_call: NA; j_call: TRBJ2-3; cdr3_nt: TGTGCCAGCAGTGCCGCTTGGAGTGCAGATACGCAGTATTTT; cdr3_aa: CASSAAWSADTQYF
v_call: TRBV19; clone_size: NA; cdr3_length: 14; d_call: NA; j_call: TRBJ1-5; cdr3_nt: TGTGCCAGTAGTATAGACAGTCGTAATCAGCCCCAGCATTTT; cdr3_aa: CASSIDSRNQPQHF
v_call: TRBV5-5; clone_size: NA; cdr3_length: 15; d_call: NA; j_call: TRBJ1-5; cdr3_nt: TGTGCCAGCAGCTTGGCTTGGGGGAGCAATCAGCCCCAGCATTTT; cdr3_aa: CASSLAWGSNQPQHF
v_call: TRBV10-3; clone_size: NA; cdr3_length: 18; d_call: TRBD2; j_call: TRBJ2-1; cdr3_nt: TGTGCCATCAGTGGGAGTCGACTAGCGGGAGGGAACTACAATGAGCAGTTCTTC; cdr3_aa: CAISGSRLAGGNYNEQFF
v_call: TRBV11-3; clone_size: NA; cdr3_length: 14; d_call: NA; j_call: TRBJ1-1; cdr3_nt: TGTGCCAGCAGCTTAGGACAGAGGAACACTGAAGCTTTCTTT; cdr3_aa: CASSLGQRNTEAFF
v_call: TRBV9; clone_size: NA; cdr3_length: 15; d_call: TRBD1; j_call: TRBJ2-7; cdr3_nt: TGTGCCAGCAGCGTAGCGGGACAGGGGTTTTACGAGCAGTACTTC; cdr3_aa: CASSVAGQGFYEQYF
v_call: TRBV7-8; clone_size: NA; cdr3_length: 16; d_call: NA; j_call: TRBJ1-4; cdr3_nt: TGTGCCAGCATCCCAAGCCTTGGGGCGGGGGAAGAAAAACTGTTTTTT; cdr3_aa: CASIPSLGAGEEKLFF
v_call: TRBV6-6; clone_size: NA; cdr3_length: 16; d_call: TRBD2; j_call: TRBJ2-5; cdr3_nt: TGTGCCAGCAGTTACGCGGCGGGGGGACACCAAGAGACCCAGTACTTC; cdr3_aa: CASSYAAGGHQETQYF
v_call: TRBV19; clone_size: NA; cdr3_length: 17; d_call: NA; j_call: TRBJ1-2; cdr3_nt: TGTGCCAGTAGACTAGGGACGGCACAAGGCGAATACTATGGCTACACCTTC; cdr3_aa: CASRLGTAQGEYYGYTF
v_call: TRBV5-1; clone_size: NA; cdr3_length: 14; d_call: NA; j_call: TRBJ2-5; cdr3_nt: TGCGCCAGCAGCCCACGACGGCCCCAAGAGACCCAGTACTTC; cdr3_aa: CASSPRRPQETQYF
v_call: TRBV6-1; clone_size: few; cdr3_length: 10; d_call: NA; j_call: TRBJ1-2; cdr3_nt: TGTGCCAGCAGTGAAGAGGGCTACACCTTC; cdr3_aa: CASSEEGYTF
v_call: TRBV6-1; clone_size: NA; cdr3_length: 14; d_call: TRBD2; j_call: TRBJ2-1; cdr3_nt: TGTGCCAGCAGTGTGCTAGCGGGGGACAATGAGCAGTTCTTC; cdr3_aa: CASSVLAGDNEQFF
v_call: TRBV15; clone_size: once; cdr3_length: 17; d_call: TRBD1; j_call: TRBJ1-5; cdr3_nt: TGTGCCACCAGCGAGATCCTCCCGGACAGGCTTACTCAGCCCCAGCATTTT; cdr3_aa: CATSEILPDRLTQPQHF
v_call: TRBV30; clone_size: NA; cdr3_length: 13; d_call: NA; j_call: TRBJ2-7; cdr3_nt: TGTGCCTGGATAGACTGGGACACGAGCGAGCAGTACTTC; cdr3_aa: CAWIDWDTSEQYF
v_call: TRBV6-6; clone_size: NA; cdr3_length: 14; d_call: NA; j_call: TRBJ2-7; cdr3_nt: TGTGCCAGCAGGGACATTCAGGGCCGCTACGAGCAGTACTTC; cdr3_aa: CASRDIQGRYEQYF
v_call: TRBV10-3; clone_size: NA; cdr3_length: 12; d_call: NA; j_call: TRBJ1-1; cdr3_nt: TGTGCCATCAGTCCCACGAACACTGAAGCTTTCTTT; cdr3_aa: CAISPTNTEAFF
v_call: TRBV19; clone_size: NA; cdr3_length: 15; d_call: NA; j_call: TRBJ1-5; cdr3_nt: TGTGCCAGTAGTATTTTCAGCAATAGCAATCAGCCCCAGCATTTT; cdr3_aa: CASSIFSNSNQPQHF
v_call: TRBV5-1; clone_size: NA; cdr3_length: 13; d_call: NA; j_call: TRBJ1-1; cdr3_nt: TGCGCCAGCAGCTTGGTCGGGAGCACTGAAGCTTTCTTT; cdr3_aa: CASSLVGSTEAFF
v_call: TRBV19; clone_size: NA; cdr3_length: 15; d_call: TRBD2; j_call: TRBJ2-7; cdr3_nt: TGTGCCAGTAGTATAAAGGCTAGCGGTTCCTACGAGCAGTACTTC; cdr3_aa: CASSIKASGSYEQYF
v_call: TRBV7-2; clone_size: NA; cdr3_length: 14; d_call: TRBD2; j_call: TRBJ2-1; cdr3_nt: TGTGCCAGCACTACGCGGGGGGGTAACAATGAGCAGTTCTTC; cdr3_aa: CASTTRGGNNEQFF
v_call: TRBV7-3; clone_size: NA; cdr3_length: 13; d_call: TRBD1; j_call: TRBJ1-1; cdr3_nt: TGTGCCAGCAGCTTACAGGGGGGCACTGAAGCTTTCTTT; cdr3_aa: CASSLQGGTEAFF
v_call: TRBV29-1; clone_size: NA; cdr3_length: 13; d_call: NA; j_call: TRBJ1-1; cdr3_nt: TGCAGCGTTGTCCAGGCGAGTGGCACTGAAGCTTTCTTT; cdr3_aa: CSVVQASGTEAFF
v_call: TRBV7-2; clone_size: few; cdr3_length: 14; d_call: NA; j_call: TRBJ2-5; cdr3_nt: TGTGCCAGCAGCTCCCGACAGCATATAGGGACCCAGTACTTC; cdr3_aa: CASSSRQHIGTQYF
v_call: TRBV7-2; clone_size: NA; cdr3_length: 15; d_call: NA; j_call: TRBJ2-2; cdr3_nt: TGTGCCAGCAGATCAAGGGGGACGAACACCGGGGAGCTGTTTTTT; cdr3_aa: CASRSRGTNTGELFF
v_call: TRBV5-1; clone_size: NA; cdr3_length: 13; d_call: NA; j_call: TRBJ2-1; cdr3_nt: TGCGCCAGCAGCCAACCGGGCCGGGATGAGCAGTTCTTC; cdr3_aa: CASSQPGRDEQFF